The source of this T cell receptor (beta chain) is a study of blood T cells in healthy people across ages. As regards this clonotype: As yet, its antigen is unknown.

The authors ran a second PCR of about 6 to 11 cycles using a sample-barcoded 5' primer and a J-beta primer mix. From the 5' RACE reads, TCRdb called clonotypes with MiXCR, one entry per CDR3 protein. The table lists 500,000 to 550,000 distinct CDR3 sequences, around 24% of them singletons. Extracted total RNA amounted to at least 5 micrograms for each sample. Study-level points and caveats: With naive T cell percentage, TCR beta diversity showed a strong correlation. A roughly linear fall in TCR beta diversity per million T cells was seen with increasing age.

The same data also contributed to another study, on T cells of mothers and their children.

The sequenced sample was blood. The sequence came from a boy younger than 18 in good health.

CDR3 DNA sequence: TGTGCCAGCACCAACATGGGACTCTACGAGCAGTACTTC. This sequence encodes CASTNMGLYEQYF. V usage is TRBV28 and J usage is TRBJ2-5; D possibly corresponds to TRBD2 (6 bases). With the DNA end fitting TRBJ2-7 better, the J assignment may be wrong. This CDR3 contains 13 residues. Per germline, CDR1 MDHEN and CDR2 SYDVKM.